This is a list of T cell receptor beta chains from one sample in a study of cytomegalovirus exposure and HLA in healthy donors. Repertoires were generated with immunoSEQ multiplex PCR, while TCRdb's copy carries only in-frame clones and drops some. The sample holds some 190,000 clones; around nine tenths are singletons and the top ten take under 2%. Sequencing used PBMCs. The receptor set was obtained from a woman between 18 and 30 years old in good health and CMV-seronegative. Each CDR3 is given with its conserved first and last residue. D genes are given only for firm matches. Clone size is shown for a subset of rows, as once, few, many or a class of expanded clone.

j_call,clone_size,v_call,d_call,cdr3_aa,cdr3_nt
TRBJ1-5,-,TRBV6-6,TRBD1,CASSRDRGLKVQPQHF,TGTGCCAGCAGCCGGGACAGGGGGCTGAAGGTTCAGCCCCAGCATTTT
TRBJ1-3,few,TRBV18,TRBD1,CASSRNDRASGNTIYF,TGTGCCAGCTCACGGAACGACAGGGCTTCTGGAAACACCATATATTTT
TRBJ2-6,-,TRBV28,-,CASSFLRRGSGANVLTF,TGTGCCAGCAGTTTCTTGCGGCGAGGCTCTGGGGCCAACGTCCTGACTTTC
TRBJ1-5,-,TRBV7-8,TRBD1,CASSRGQAGFSNQPQHF,TGTGCCAGCAGCCGAGGACAGGCGGGTTTTAGCAATCAGCCCCAGCATTTT
TRBJ2-5,-,TRBV2,TRBD2,CASSVGGGAPETQYF,TGTGCCAGCAGTGTTGGCGGGGGGGCACCTGAGACCCAGTACTTC
TRBJ1-2,-,TRBV11-2,-,CASSLLTVANYGYTF,TGTGCCAGCAGCTTACTGACAGTAGCTAACTATGGCTACACCTTC
TRBJ2-5,-,TRBV7-2,TRBD2,CASSVKLAAQETQYF,TGTGCCAGCAGCGTAAAACTAGCGGCACAAGAGACCCAGTACTTC
TRBJ2-7,-,TRBV11-2,-,CASSDTGHEQYF,TGTGCCAGCAGCGATACAGGGCACGAGCAGTACTTC
TRBJ2-3,-,TRBV30,-,CAWSRGADTQYF,TGTGCCTGGAGTCGGGGAGCAGATACGCAGTATTTT
TRBJ2-7,-,TRBV5-8,TRBD1,CASSLGQGVPYEQYF,TGTGCCAGCAGCTTGGGACAGGGGGTCCCCTACGAGCAGTACTTC
TRBJ2-2,-,TRBV6-4,TRBD2,CASKTSGSFTGELFF,TGTGCCAGCAAGACTAGCGGGAGTTTCACCGGGGAGCTGTTTTTT